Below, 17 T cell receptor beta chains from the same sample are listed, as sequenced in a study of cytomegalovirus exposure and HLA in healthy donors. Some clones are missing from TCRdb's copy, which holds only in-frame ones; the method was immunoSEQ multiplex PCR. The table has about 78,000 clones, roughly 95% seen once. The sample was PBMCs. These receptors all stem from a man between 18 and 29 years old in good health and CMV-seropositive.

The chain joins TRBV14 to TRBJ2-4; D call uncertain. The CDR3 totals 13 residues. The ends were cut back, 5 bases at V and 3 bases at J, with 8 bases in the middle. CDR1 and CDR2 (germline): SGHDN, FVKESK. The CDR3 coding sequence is TGTGCCAGCAGCGAGTTCGGCAAAAACATTCAGTACTTC. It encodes CASSEFGKNIQYF.

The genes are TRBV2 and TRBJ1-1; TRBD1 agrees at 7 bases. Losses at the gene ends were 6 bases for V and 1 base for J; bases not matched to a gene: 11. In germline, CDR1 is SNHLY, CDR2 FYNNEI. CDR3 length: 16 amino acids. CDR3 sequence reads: CASSEGARTENTEAFF. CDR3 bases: TGTGCCAGCAGCGAGGGGGCACGGACAGAGAACACTGAAGCTTTCTTT.

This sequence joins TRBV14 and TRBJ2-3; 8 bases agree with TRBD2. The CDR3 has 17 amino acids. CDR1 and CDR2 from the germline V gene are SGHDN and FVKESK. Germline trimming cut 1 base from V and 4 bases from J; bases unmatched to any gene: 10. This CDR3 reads CASSQGSSAGVPDTQYF. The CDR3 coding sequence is TGTGCCAGCAGCCAAGGTTCATCAGCGGGAGTTCCAGATACGCAGTATTTT.

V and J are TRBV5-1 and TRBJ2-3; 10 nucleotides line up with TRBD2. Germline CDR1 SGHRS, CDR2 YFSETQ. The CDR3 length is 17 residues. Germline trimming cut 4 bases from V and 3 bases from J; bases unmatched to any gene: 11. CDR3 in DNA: TGCGCCAGCAGCGCAGCCGGGACTAGCGCCGGGACAGATACGCAGTATTTT. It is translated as CASSAAGTSAGTDTQYF.

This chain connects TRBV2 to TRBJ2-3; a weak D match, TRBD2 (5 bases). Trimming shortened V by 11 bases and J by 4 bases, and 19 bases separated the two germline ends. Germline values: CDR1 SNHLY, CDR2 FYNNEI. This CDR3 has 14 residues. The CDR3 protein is CACELRAGSDTQYF. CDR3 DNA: TGTGCCTGCGAACTAAGGGCGGGTTCAGATACGCAGTATTTT.

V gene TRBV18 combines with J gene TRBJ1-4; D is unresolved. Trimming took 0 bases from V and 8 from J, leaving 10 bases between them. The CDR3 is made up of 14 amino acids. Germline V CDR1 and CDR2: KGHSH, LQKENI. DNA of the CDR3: TGTGCCAGCTCACCACCGTCCAGTCAAGAAAAACTGTTTTTT. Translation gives CASSPPSSQEKLFF.

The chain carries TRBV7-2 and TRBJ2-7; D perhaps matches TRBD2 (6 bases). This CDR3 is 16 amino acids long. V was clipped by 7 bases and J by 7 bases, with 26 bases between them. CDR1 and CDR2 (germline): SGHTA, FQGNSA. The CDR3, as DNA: TGTGCCAGCACCCGGGGGTTGGGGACTTCCTCGCGGGAGCAGTACTTC. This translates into CASTRGLGTSSREQYF.

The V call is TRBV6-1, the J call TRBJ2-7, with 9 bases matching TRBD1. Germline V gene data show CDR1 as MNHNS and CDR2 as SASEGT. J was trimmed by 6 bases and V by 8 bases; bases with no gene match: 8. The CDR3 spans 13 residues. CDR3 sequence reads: CASQTGQGTEQYF. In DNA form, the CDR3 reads TGTGCCAGCCAAACGGGACAGGGAACCGAGCAGTACTTC.

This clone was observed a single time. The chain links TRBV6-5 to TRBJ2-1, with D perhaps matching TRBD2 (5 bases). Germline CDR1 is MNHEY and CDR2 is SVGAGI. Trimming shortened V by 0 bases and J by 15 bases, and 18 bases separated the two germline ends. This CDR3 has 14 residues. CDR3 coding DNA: TGTGCCAGCAGTTACTCGGGAGAGCAGTTCGGCTGGTTCTTC. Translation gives CASSYSGEQFGWFF.

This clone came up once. Here the CDR3 DNA reads TGTGCCAGCAGTTGGGACACAAGGACTAATGAAAAACTGTTTTTT. Its protein is CASSWDTRTNEKLFF. The V and J genes are TRBV28 and TRBJ1-4, with D possibly matching TRBD1 (6 bases). Between the trimmed V and J ends, which lost 4 bases and 2 bases, there was a span of 11 bases. Per the germline V gene, CDR1 is MDHEN and CDR2 is SYDVKM. The CDR3 consists of 15 residues.

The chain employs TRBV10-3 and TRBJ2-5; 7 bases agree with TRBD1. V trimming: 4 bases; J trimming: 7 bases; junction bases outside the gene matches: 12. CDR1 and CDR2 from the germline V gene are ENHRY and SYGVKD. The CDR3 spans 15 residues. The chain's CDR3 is CAISGRFEQGPTQYF. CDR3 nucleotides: TGTGCCATCAGTGGTCGGTTCGAACAGGGGCCGACCCAGTACTTC.

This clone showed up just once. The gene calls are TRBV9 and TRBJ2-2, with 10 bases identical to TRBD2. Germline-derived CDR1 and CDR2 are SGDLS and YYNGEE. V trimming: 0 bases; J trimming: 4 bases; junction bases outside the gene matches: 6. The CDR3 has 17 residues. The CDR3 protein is CASSVATSGRGTGELFF. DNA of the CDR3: TGTGCCAGCAGCGTAGCTACGAGCGGGAGGGGCACCGGGGAGCTGTTTTTT. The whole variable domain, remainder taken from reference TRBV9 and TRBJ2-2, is DSGVTQTPKHLITATGQRVTLRCSPRSGDLSVYWYQQSLDQGLQFLIQYYNGEERAKGNILERFSAQQFPDLHSELNLSSLELGDSALYFCASSVATSGRGTGELFFGEGSRLTVL.

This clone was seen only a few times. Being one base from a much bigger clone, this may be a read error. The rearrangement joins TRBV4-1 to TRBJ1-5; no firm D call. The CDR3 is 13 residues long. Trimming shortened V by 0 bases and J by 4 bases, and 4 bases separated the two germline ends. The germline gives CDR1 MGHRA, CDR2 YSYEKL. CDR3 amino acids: CASSQELNQPQHF. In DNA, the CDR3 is TGCGCCAGCAGCCAAGAATTAAATCAGCCCCAGCATTTT.

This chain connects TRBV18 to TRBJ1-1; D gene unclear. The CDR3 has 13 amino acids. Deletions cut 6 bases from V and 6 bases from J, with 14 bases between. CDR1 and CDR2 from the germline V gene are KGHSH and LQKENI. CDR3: CASSGGSSAEAFF. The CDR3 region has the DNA TGTGCCAGCTCGGGCGGGTCCTCCGCTGAAGCTTTCTTT.

Written as DNA, the CDR3 is TGTGCCAGCAGTGGTCCCACTAGCGGGAGCTACAATGAGCAGTTCTTC. It codes for CASSGPTSGSYNEQFF. The V gene is TRBV27, the J gene TRBJ2-1, with 11 bases fitting TRBD2. Losses at the gene ends were 5 bases for V and 3 bases for J; bases not matched to a gene: 6. The germline CDR1 and CDR2 sequences are MNHEY and SMNVEV (reference sequence). This CDR3 comprises 16 residues.

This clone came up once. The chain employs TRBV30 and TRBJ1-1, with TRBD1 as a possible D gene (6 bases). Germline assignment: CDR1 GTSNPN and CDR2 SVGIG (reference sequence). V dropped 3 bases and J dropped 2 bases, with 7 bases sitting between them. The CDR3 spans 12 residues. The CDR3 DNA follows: TGTGCCTGGAGGGACAGCAACACTGAAGCTTTCTTT. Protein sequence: CAWRDSNTEAFF.

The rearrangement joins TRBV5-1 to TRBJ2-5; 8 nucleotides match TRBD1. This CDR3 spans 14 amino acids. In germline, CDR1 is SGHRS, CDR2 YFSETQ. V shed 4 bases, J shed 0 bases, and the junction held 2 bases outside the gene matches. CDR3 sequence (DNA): TGCGCCAGCAGCACAGGGGGGTACCAAGAGACCCAGTACTTC. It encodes CASSTGGYQETQYF.